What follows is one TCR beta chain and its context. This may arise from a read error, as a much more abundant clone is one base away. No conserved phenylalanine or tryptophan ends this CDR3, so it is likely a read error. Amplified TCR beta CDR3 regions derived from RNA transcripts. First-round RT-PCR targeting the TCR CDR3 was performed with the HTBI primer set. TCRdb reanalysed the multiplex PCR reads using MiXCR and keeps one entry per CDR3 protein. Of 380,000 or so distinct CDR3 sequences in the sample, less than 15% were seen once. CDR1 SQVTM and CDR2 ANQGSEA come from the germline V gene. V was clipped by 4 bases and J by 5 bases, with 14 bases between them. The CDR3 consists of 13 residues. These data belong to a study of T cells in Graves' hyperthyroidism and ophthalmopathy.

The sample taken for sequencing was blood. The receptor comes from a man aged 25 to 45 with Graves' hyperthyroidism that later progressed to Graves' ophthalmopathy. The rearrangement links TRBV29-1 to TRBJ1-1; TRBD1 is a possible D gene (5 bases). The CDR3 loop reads CSVAGTQATEAFL. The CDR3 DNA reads TGCAGCGTTGCTGGGACCCAAGCAACTGAAGCTTTCCTT.